Each of the 14 T cell receptor beta chains below was sequenced from the same sample in a study of shared clonotypes between healthy human individuals. Sequencing used immunoSEQ multiplex PCR; TCRdb keeps in-frame clones, though not all of them. The sample lists about 460,000 clones; 77% were seen once. Sequenced material: PBMCs. Source of these receptors: a middle-aged woman in good health. Some clones in this sample may be carry-over from other donors' samples.

This chain joins TRBV7-2 and TRBJ2-7, with no clear D. The germline V gene has CDR1 SGHTA and CDR2 FQGNSA. The CDR3 sequence is 14 residues long. Trimming took off 5 bases at V and 1 base at J, with 12 bases between the two ends. Written as DNA, the CDR3 is TGTGCCAGCAGCCCAATCTACCTTTCCTACGAGCAGTACTTC. Residues: CASSPIYLSYEQYF.

As concerns this clone: This same CDR3 is encoded by further DNA sequences in the sample. V usage is TRBV29-1 and J usage is TRBJ2-2; D is undetermined. This CDR3 comprises 13 residues. Trimming stripped 3 bases from V and 3 bases from J, with 8 bases between. Per germline, CDR1 SQVTM and CDR2 ANQGSEA. DNA for the CDR3: TGCAGCGTTGATGCCGCCGACACCGGGGAGCTGTTTTTT. Its translation is CSVDAADTGELFF.

With respect to this clone: This CDR3 is missing its conserved last phenylalanine or tryptophan, likely due to a read error. V gene TRBV18 combines with J gene TRBJ1-6; 8 nucleotides line up with TRBD1. The germline gives CDR1 KGHSH, CDR2 LQKENI. This CDR3 is built from 15 residues. The trim removed 3 bases at V and 10 bases at J, leaving 8 bases unmatched. The DNA of the CDR3 is TGTGCCAGCTCACCTACGACAGGGGATCAGTCACCCCTCCACTCT. Amino acid sequence: CASSPTTGDQSPLHS.

The chain carries TRBV10-3 and TRBJ2-2, with D tentatively TRBD1 or TRBD2 (5 bases each). Germline CDR1 is ENHRY and CDR2 is SYGVKD. The CDR3 runs 16 residues. V lost 0 bases and J 6 bases, leaving 14 bases between the germline ends. The CDR3 sequence: CAISESSRGRPGELFF. Written as DNA, the CDR3 is TGTGCCATCAGTGAGTCGAGTAGGGGACGGCCCGGGGAGCTGTTTTTT.

V usage is TRBV9 and J usage is TRBJ1-2; tentative D call: TRBD1 (5 bases). V gave up 4 bases and J gave up 3 bases, with 13 bases separating them. Germline lookup yields CDR1 SGDLS and CDR2 YYNGEE. The CDR3 is 14 amino acids. The CDR3 loop reads CASSRGGDDYGYTF. The CDR3 DNA reads as TGTGCCAGCAGCCGTGGCGGGGACGACTATGGCTACACCTTC.

The gene calls are TRBV11-3 and TRBJ1-5, with D possibly being TRBD1 (5 bases). CDR1 and CDR2 from the germline V gene are SGHNT and YENEEA. Trimming stripped 8 bases from V and 3 bases from J, with 23 bases between. This CDR3 is 17 amino acids long. CDR3 in amino acids: CASQGRDFRKNNQPQHF. The DNA of the CDR3 is TGTGCCAGCCAGGGAAGGGACTTCAGGAAAAACAATCAGCCCCAGCATTTT.

This clone was observed many times. The chain has TRBV5-1 and TRBJ2-5, with 13 positions matching TRBD2. V shed 4 bases, J shed 4 bases, and the junction held 10 bases outside the gene matches. Germline V gives CDR1 SGHRS, CDR2 YFSETQ. The CDR3 has 17 amino acids. The CDR3 region is CASSRTSGSSAGETQYF. CDR3 DNA: TGCGCCAGCAGCCGGACTAGCGGGAGTAGTGCGGGAGAGACCCAGTACTTC.

This chain connects TRBV4-1 to TRBJ2-1; the D gene could be TRBD1 or TRBD2 (5 bases each). V was pared by 4 bases and J by 0 bases, with 16 bases between. This CDR3 is 17 amino acids long. Germline assignment: CDR1 MGHRA and CDR2 YSYEKL. CDR3 sequence: CASSPRGALSSYNEQFF. DNA of the CDR3: TGCGCCAGCAGCCCGCGAGGGGCCCTGAGCTCCTACAATGAGCAGTTCTTC.

The chain combines TRBV7-2 with TRBJ2-7; TRBD2 matches at 7 bases. V trimming: 5 bases; J trimming: 11 bases; junction bases outside the gene matches: 15. Germline values: CDR1 SGHTA, CDR2 FQGNSA. This CDR3 has 14 amino acids. The CDR3 reads CASSHAQTTSPKYF. As DNA, the CDR3 is TGTGCCAGCAGCCACGCACAAACGACTAGCCCTAAGTACTTC.

This clone was counted a few times. For the CDR3, the DNA is TGTGCCAGCAGTGAAGGGGAGAAGCAGTTCTTC. This gives the protein CASSEGEKQFF. The chain recombines TRBV2 with TRBJ2-1, with a weak D call TRBD2 (5 bases). This CDR3 has 11 amino acids. In germline, CDR1 is SNHLY, CDR2 FYNNEI. The V end was cut by 1 base, the J end by 11 bases, with 6 bases between.

The sample holds a few counts of this clone. J is TRBJ2-5 and V is TRBV2, with D uncertain. The germline V gene encodes CDR1 SNHLY and CDR2 FYNNEI. This CDR3 spans 16 amino acids. V was cut by 0 bases and J by 2 bases, with 13 bases left in between. CDR3 protein: CASSEAVGILQETQYF. The CDR3 bases are TGTGCCAGCAGTGAAGCGGTGGGGATATTACAAGAGACCCAGTACTTC.

This chain joins TRBV7-8 and TRBJ2-7; D uncertain. Germline-derived CDR1 and CDR2 are SGHVS and FQNEAQ. V was trimmed by 1 base and J by 7 bases, leaving 14 bases between them. CDR3 length: 14 amino acids. CDR3 coding DNA: TGTGCCAGCAGCTTAGTGCACGACCTGGGAGAGCAGTACTTC. It encodes CASSLVHDLGEQYF.

This chain connects TRBV13 to TRBJ2-3, with TRBD1 matching over 8 bases. CDR1 PRHDT and CDR2 FYEKMQ come from the germline V gene (reference sequence). The V gene end was trimmed by 4 bases and the J gene end by 0 bases; junction bases not matched to a gene: 9. This CDR3 is 17 amino acids long. The CDR3 region has the DNA TGTGCCAGCAGCTCGTGGCCGGGACAGGAGAGCACAGATACGCAGTATTTT. It translates to CASSSWPGQESTDTQYF.

The rearrangement links TRBV19 to TRBJ2-7; D remains unclear. V was cut by 5 bases and J by 2 bases, with 7 bases left in between. Germline-derived CDR1 and CDR2 are LNHDA and SQIVND (reference sequence). This CDR3 is 12 amino acids long. The CDR3 sequence: CASSGRTYEQYF. CDR3 DNA sequence: TGTGCCAGTAGTGGCCGGACCTACGAGCAGTACTTC.